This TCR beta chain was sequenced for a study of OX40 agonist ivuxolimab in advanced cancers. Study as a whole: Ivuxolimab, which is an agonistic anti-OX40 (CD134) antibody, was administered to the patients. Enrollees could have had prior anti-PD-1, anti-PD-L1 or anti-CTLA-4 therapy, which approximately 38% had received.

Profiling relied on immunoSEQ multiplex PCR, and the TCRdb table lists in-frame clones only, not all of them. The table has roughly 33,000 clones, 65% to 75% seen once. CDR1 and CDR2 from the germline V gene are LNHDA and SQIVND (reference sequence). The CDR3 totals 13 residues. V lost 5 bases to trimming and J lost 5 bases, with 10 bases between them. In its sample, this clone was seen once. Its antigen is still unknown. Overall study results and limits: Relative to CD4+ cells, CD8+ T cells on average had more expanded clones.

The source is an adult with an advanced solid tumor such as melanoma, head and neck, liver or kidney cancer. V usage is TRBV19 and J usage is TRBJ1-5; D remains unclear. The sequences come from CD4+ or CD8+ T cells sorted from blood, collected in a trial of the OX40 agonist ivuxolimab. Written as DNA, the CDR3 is TGTGCCAGTAGTCGACGGGAGGATCAGCCCCAGCATTTT. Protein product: CASSRREDQPQHF.